This TCR beta chain was captured in a study of neurological immune-mediated disorders. As to time point: technical triplicate 3. Notes on the study in general: The study found no CDR3 amino acid sequences shared by expanded clones across subjects, suggesting private repertoires in all groups. The greatest degree of TCR clonal expansion was observed in HTLV-1-associated myelopathy, with the lowest in multiple sclerosis, below that of healthy controls.

The cDNA came from 5'RACE with 10-nucleotide random UMIs. TCRdb reprocessed the 5' RACE reads with MiXCR, giving one entry per CDR3 protein. Among about 45,000 distinct CDR3 sequences listed, roughly 21% were seen once. Trimming removed 2 bases from V and 0 bases from J; junction bases left unmatched: 4. CDR3 length: 15 amino acids. CDR1 and CDR2 from the germline V gene are DFQATT and SNEGSKA (reference sequence). This clonotype appeared many times. What it recognizes is unknown. The receptor was isolated from a man in his 60s with HTLV-1-associated myelopathy (HAM/TSP). V usage is TRBV20-1 and J usage is TRBJ1-5; 7 bases align to TRBD1. The sample comprised PBMCs. In nucleotides, the CDR3 is TGCAGTGCTAGAAAGGGACAGAGTAGCAATCAGCCCCAGCATTTT. The encoded protein is CSARKGQSSNQPQHF.